This TCR beta chain was profiled in a study of cytomegalovirus exposure and HLA in healthy donors. General study points: Reports indicated that the classifier achieved high specificity and sensitivity in diagnosing cytomegalovirus status. From TCR beta sequences, most subjects' HLA-A and HLA-B alleles were reportedly predicted accurately.

A multiplex PCR was run with 60 Vbeta primers and 13 Jbeta primers. Using immunoSEQ multiplex PCR, the repertoire was profiled, and TCRdb retains in-frame clones only, with some absent. Recorded for this sample: some 110,000 clones. CDR1 is LGHNA, CDR2 YNFKEQ, per germline. V lost 2 bases and J 1 base, leaving 12 bases between the germline ends. This CDR3 comprises 16 residues. Though nominally healthy at sampling, donors likely had unrecorded immune exposures. On this clone itself: What it binds is not known.

This TCR was recovered from a man aged 25 to 40 in good health and CMV-seronegative. Sequenced material: PBMCs. V and J are TRBV4-2 and TRBJ2-1, with D possibly being TRBD1 (5 bases). In DNA, the CDR3 is TGTGCCAGCAGCCAAACAGGTTCACAATCCTACAATGAGCAGTTCTTC. This encodes CASSQTGSQSYNEQFF.